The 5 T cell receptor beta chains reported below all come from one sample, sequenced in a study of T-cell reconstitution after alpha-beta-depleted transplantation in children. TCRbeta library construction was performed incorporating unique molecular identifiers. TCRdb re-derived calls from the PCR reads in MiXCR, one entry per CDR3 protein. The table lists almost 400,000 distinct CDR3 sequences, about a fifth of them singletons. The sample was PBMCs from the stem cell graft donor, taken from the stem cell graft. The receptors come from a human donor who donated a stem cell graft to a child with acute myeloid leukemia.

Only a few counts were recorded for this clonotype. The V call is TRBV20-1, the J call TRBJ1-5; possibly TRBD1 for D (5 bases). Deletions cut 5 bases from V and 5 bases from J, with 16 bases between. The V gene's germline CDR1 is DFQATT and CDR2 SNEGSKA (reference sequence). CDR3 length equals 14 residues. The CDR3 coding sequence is TGCAGTGCTGGGGGAGGGTCTGATCATCAGCCCCAGCATTTT. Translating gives CSAGGGSDHQPQHF.

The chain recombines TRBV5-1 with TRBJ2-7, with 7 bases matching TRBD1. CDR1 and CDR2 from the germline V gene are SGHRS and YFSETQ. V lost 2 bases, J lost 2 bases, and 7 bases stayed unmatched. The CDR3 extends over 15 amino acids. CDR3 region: CASSLTGVNPYEQYF. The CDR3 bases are TGCGCCAGCAGCTTAACAGGGGTCAACCCCTACGAGCAGTACTTC. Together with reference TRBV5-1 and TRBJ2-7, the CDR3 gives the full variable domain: KAGVTQTPRYLIKTRGQQVTLSCSPISGHRSVSWYQQTPGQGLQFLFEYFSETQRNKGNFPGRFSGRQFSNSRSEMNVSTLELGDSALYLCASSLTGVNPYEQYFGPGTRLTVT.

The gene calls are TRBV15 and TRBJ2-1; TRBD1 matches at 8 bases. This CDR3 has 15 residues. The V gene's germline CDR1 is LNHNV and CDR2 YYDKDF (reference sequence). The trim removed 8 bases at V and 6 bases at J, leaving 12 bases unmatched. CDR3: CATSQDRELVNEQFF. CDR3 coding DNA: TGTGCCACCTCTCAGGACAGGGAATTGGTCAATGAGCAGTTCTTC.

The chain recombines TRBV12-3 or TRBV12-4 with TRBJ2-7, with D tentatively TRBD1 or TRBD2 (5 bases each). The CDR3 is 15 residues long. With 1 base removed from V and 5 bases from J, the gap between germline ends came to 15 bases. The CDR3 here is CASSLVLGTVDEQYF. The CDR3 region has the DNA TGTGCCAGCAGTTTAGTTCTGGGGACCGTCGACGAGCAGTACTTC.

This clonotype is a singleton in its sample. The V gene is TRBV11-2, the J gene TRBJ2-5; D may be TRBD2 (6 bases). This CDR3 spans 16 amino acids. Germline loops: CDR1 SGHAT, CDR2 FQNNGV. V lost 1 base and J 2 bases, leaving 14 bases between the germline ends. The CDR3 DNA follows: TGTGCCAGCAGCTTAGGGGTTAGCGGACGACAAGAGACCCAGTACTTC. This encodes CASSLGVSGRQETQYF.